These 16 T cell receptor beta chains were sequenced from one sample in a study of prognosis after radiotherapy for stage I lung cancer. The study amplified the TCR beta CDR3 region from genomic DNA. This amplification was carried out by two rounds of multiplex PCR. Primers were specific to each TRBV and TRBJ gene in first-round PCR. MiXCR, run by TCRdb on the multiplex PCR reads, gives a single entry per CDR3 protein. The sample has approximately 23,000 distinct CDR3 sequences; around 42% are singletons. Material: PBMCs, obtained before or after stereotactic body radiation therapy (not recorded which). The receptors stem from a donor aged 50 or older with non-small cell lung cancer.

Sample share makes this clonotype medium-sized. The V gene is TRBV2, the J gene TRBJ2-1; TRBD2 aligns across 13 bases. The CDR3 sequence is 17 residues long. J gave up 4 bases and V 7 bases, and 10 bases lay outside the gene matches. Per the germline V gene, CDR1 is SNHLY and CDR2 is FYNNEI. DNA of the CDR3: TGTGCCAGCAACGGACTAGCGGGAGCCCCCTCTTACAATGAGCAGTTCTTC. It translates to CASNGLAGAPSYNEQFF.

The V call is TRBV10-3, the J call TRBJ2-1; 7 nucleotides match TRBD2. The CDR3 runs 13 residues. Germline assignment: CDR1 ENHRY and CDR2 SYGVKD. Germline trimming cut 11 bases from V and 4 bases from J; bases unmatched to any gene: 8. The CDR3 DNA follows: TGTGCCCTGGGGGGGAGTGGGTACAATGAGCAGTTCTTC. Its protein product is CALGGSGYNEQFF.

The chain couples TRBV11-2 to TRBJ2-7, with 8 positions matching TRBD2. The V gene's germline CDR1 is SGHAT and CDR2 FQNNGV. The V gene end was trimmed by 2 bases and the J gene end by 5 bases; junction bases not matched to a gene: 11. The CDR3 runs 16 residues. CDR3: CASSLMLREEGNEQYF. In nucleotides, the CDR3 is TGTGCCAGCAGCTTAATGTTGCGGGAGGAGGGTAACGAGCAGTACTTC.

This clonotype was observed at least ten times. CDR3 in amino acids: CASTKGVGGRAYEQYF. The DNA for the CDR3 is TGTGCCAGCACCAAGGGGGTCGGCGGGAGGGCCTACGAGCAGTACTTC. V usage is TRBV6-4 and J usage is TRBJ2-7, with 9 bases that match TRBD2. V was pared by 7 bases and J by 2 bases, with 12 bases of the junction left unmatched. Germline assignment: CDR1 MRHNA and CDR2 SNTAGT. This CDR3 has 16 amino acids.

Note on this clonotype: One base separates it from a far larger clone, so it is likely a read error. V is TRBV6-9 and J is TRBJ1-2; 9 nucleotides agree with TRBD1. Trimming cost V 5 bases and J 10 bases; bases outside gene matches: 17. Germline-derived CDR1 and CDR2 are MNHGY and SVAAGI. The CDR3 sequence is 16 residues long. CDR3 sequence (DNA): TGTGCCAGCAGTGCGAATGCCGGGACAGGGCCCGGAGTCTACACCTTC. As protein: CASSANAGTGPGVYTF.

This clonotype was observed at least ten times. The chain is built from TRBV11-2 and TRBJ2-7, with D perhaps TRBD2 (6 bases). Trimming stripped 1 base from V and 5 bases from J, with 9 bases between. Germline CDR1 and CDR2: SGHAT and FQNNGV. This CDR3 has 13 residues. Here the CDR3 DNA reads TGTGCCAGCAGCTTAGGACTAGAGGACGAGCAGTACTTC. Protein: CASSLGLEDEQYF.

This clonotype was seen repeatedly, ten times or more. The chain has TRBV7-2 and TRBJ2-1; TRBD2 aligns across 11 bases. Germline CDR1 reads SGHTA; CDR2 reads FQGNSA. The CDR3 loop spans 17 amino acids. V shed 5 bases, J shed 6 bases, and the junction held 12 bases outside the gene matches. The CDR3 DNA sequence: TGTGCCAGCAGCATTACTAGCGGGAGCTCCTGGGGCAATGAGCAGTTCTTC. This encodes CASSITSGSSWGNEQFF. Full variable domain (remainder filled in from reference TRBV7-2 and TRBJ2-1): GAGVSQSPSNKVTEKGKDVELRCDPISGHTALYWYRQSLGQGLEFLIYFQGNSAPDKSGLPSDRFSAERTGGSVSTLTIQRTQQEDSAVYLCASSITSGSSWGNEQFFGPGTRLTVL.

Points on this clonotype: A much more abundant neighbour one base away suggests this may be a read error. This chain links TRBV12-3 or TRBV12-4 with TRBJ2-5; TRBD1 agrees at 12 bases. This CDR3 is built from 16 residues. The ends lost 6 bases at V and 5 bases at J; junction bases unmatched: 10. The CDR3 region is CASSYRDRGRSETQYF. The CDR3 bases are TGTGCCAGCAGCTACCGGGACAGGGGGCGTTCGGAGACCCAGTACTTC.

This clonotype was seen at least ten times. This sequence joins TRBV6-1 and TRBJ1-2; no clear D. Looked up from germline, CDR1 is MNHNS and CDR2 is SASEGT. The V gene lost 3 bases and the J gene lost 2 bases, with 7 bases spanning the gap. This CDR3 region has 13 residues. The CDR3 reads CASSEDPNYGYTF. CDR3 DNA: TGTGCCAGCAGTGAGGACCCCAACTATGGCTACACCTTC.

This clonotype appeared many times. The chain couples TRBV10-3 to TRBJ1-3; D uncertain. Germline V gene sequence: CDR1 ENHRY, CDR2 SYGVKD. V lost 6 bases, J lost 4 bases, and 13 bases lay in between. This CDR3 spans 14 amino acids. CDR3 DNA sequence: TGTGCCATCAGAGACGGAAAACTAGGAAACACCATATATTTT. Translated: CAIRDGKLGNTIYF.

The chain couples TRBV6-2 or TRBV6-3 to TRBJ2-3; 11 bases are a match to TRBD2. CDR3 length equals 15 residues. Germline lookup yields CDR1 MNHEY and CDR2 SVGEGT. Trimming removed 5 bases from V and 6 bases from J; junction bases left unmatched: 7. The CDR3 DNA sequence: TGTGCCAGCAGTGAAGAGCTAGCGGGAGGTGATACGCAGTATTTT. Translation: CASSEELAGGDTQYF.

This clonotype was detected once. A much larger clone lies one base from this, so it may be a read error. The CDR3 DNA reads TGCGCCGGCAGCCTCGAACTCCGGGATCTCTATTCACCCCTCCACTTT. It yields the protein CAGSLELRDLYSPLHF. The chain is built from TRBV4-3 and TRBJ1-6, with D unclear. CDR1 LGHNA and CDR2 YSLEER come from the germline V gene. This CDR3 has 16 amino acids.

This clonotype was observed at least ten times. V is TRBV28 and J is TRBJ1-1, with 7 bases identical to TRBD1. J was trimmed by 5 bases and V by 0 bases; bases with no gene match: 15. The CDR3 has 18 amino acids. CDR1 and CDR2 from the germline V gene are MDHEN and SYDVKM. Here the CDR3 DNA reads TGTGCCAGCAGTTTATGGGGACCACCCGGACAGGTACTGACTGAAGCTTTCTTT. Its protein is CASSLWGPPGQVLTEAFF.

This clonotype came up once. The rearrangement uses TRBV30 and TRBJ2-7; the D is unclear. Trimming took off 2 bases at V and 7 bases at J, with 12 bases between the two ends. This CDR3 has 12 residues. Per germline, CDR1 GTSNPN and CDR2 SVGIG (reference sequence). The CDR3 DNA sequence: TGTGCCTGGAGTAAAGGGATTGGGGAGCAGTACTTC. This gives the protein CAWSKGIGEQYF.

There are many counts of this clonotype. The chain recombines TRBV7-2 with TRBJ2-1, with TRBD2 matching 10 bases. The CDR3 consists of 15 residues. Trimming cost V 3 bases and J 8 bases; bases outside gene matches: 7. CDR1 is SGHTA, CDR2 FQGNSA, per germline. CDR3 in DNA: TGTGCCAGCAGCTTCACTAGCGGGATGGGCTATGAGCAGTTCTTC. Encoded protein: CASSFTSGMGYEQFF. Full variable domain (rest looked up from reference TRBV7-2 and TRBJ2-1): GAGVSQSPSNKVTEKGKDVELRCDPISGHTALYWYRQSLGQGLEFLIYFQGNSAPDKSGLPSDRFSAERTGGSVSTLTIQRTQQEDSAVYLCASSFTSGMGYEQFFGPGTRLTVL.

In its sample, this clonotype was seen many times. The chain uses TRBV9 and TRBJ1-2, with 10 bases fitting TRBD1. The germline CDR1 and CDR2 sequences are SGDLS and YYNGEE. The V gene end was trimmed by 4 bases and the J gene end by 6 bases; junction bases not matched to a gene: 3. This CDR3 is 13 amino acids long. CDR3 DNA: TGTGCCAGCAGCCTCGGGACAGGGGATGGCTACACCTTC. Translation gives CASSLGTGDGYTF. Together with reference TRBV9 and TRBJ1-2, the CDR3 gives the full variable domain: DSGVTQTPKHLITATGQRVTLRCSPRSGDLSVYWYQQSLDQGLQFLIQYYNGEERAKGNILERFSAQQFPDLHSELNLSSLELGDSALYFCASSLGTGDGYTFGSGTRLTVV.